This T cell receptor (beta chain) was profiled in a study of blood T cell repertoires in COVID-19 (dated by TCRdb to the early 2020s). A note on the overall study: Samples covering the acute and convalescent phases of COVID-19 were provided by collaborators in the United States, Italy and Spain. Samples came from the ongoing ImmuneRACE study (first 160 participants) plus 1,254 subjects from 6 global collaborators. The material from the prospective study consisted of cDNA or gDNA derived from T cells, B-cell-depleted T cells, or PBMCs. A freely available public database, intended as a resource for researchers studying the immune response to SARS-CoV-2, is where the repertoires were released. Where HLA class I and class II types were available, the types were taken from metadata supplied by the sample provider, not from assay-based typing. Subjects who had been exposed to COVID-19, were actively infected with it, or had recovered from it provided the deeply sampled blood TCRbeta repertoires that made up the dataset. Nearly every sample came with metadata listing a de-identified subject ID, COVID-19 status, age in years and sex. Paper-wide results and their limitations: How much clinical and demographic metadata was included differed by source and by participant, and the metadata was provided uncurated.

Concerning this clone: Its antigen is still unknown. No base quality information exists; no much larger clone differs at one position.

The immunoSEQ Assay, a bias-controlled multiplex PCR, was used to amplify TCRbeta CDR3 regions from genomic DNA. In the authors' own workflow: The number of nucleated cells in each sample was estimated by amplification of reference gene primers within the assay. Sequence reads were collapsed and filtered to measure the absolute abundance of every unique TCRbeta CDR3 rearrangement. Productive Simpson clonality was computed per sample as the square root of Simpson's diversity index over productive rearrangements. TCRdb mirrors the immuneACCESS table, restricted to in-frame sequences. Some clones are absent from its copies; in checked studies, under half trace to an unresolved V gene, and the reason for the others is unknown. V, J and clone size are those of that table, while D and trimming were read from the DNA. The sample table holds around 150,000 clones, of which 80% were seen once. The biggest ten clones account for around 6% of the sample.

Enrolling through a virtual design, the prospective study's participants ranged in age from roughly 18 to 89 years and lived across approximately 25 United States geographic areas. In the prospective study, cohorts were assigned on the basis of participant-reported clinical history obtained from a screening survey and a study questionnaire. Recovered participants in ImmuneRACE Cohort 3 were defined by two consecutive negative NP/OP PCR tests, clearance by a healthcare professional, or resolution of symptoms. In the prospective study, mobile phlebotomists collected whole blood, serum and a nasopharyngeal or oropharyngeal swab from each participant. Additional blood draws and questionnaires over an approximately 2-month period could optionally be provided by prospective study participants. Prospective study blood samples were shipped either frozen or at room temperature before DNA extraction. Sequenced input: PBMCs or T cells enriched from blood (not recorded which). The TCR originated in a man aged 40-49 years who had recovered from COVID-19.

The CDR3 in this case is CASSTSDRENTEAFF. The DNA sequence is TGTGCCAGTAGTACTTCCGACAGGGAGAACACTGAAGCTTTCTTT. In this chain, TRBV19 is recombined with TRBJ1-1; the central 7 bases match TRBD1. Via the germline V gene (reference sequence), CDR1 is LNHDA and CDR2 SQIVND. V is cut back by 4 bases and J by 1 base, with 6 bases in the junction unmatched. The CDR3 numbers 15 residues from cysteine through phenylalanine. This entry keeps only the CDR3 DNA: 45 bases, framed from base 1.